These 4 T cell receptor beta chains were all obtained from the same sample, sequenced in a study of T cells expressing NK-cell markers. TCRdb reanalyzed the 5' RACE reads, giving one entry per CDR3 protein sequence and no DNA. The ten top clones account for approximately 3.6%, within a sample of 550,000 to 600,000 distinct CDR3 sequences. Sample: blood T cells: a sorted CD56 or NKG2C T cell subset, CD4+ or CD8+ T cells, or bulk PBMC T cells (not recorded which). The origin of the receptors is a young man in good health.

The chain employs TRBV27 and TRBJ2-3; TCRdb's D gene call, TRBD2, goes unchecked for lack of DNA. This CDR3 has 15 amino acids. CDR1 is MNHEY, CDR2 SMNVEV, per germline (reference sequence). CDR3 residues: CASSGERWNTDTQYF.

CDR3 loop: CASSEPLGDGTGELFF. V gene TRBV25-1 combines with J gene TRBJ2-2. The V gene's germline CDR1 is MGHDK and CDR2 SYGVNS. The CDR3 sequence is 16 residues long.

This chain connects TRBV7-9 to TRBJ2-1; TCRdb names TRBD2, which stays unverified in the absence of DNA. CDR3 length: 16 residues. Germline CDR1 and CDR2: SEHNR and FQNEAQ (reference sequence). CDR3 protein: CASSYTSGRMYNEQFF.

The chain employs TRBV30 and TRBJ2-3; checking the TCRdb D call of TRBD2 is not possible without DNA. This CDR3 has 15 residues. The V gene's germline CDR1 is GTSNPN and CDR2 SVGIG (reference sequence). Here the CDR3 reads CALTRAGGLTDTQYF. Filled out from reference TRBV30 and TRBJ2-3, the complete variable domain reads SQTIHQWPATLVQPVGSPLSLECTVEGTSNPNLYWYRQAAGRGLQLLFYSVGIGQISSEVPQNLSASRPQDRQFILSSKKLLLSDSGFYLCALTRAGGLTDTQYFGPGTRLTVL.